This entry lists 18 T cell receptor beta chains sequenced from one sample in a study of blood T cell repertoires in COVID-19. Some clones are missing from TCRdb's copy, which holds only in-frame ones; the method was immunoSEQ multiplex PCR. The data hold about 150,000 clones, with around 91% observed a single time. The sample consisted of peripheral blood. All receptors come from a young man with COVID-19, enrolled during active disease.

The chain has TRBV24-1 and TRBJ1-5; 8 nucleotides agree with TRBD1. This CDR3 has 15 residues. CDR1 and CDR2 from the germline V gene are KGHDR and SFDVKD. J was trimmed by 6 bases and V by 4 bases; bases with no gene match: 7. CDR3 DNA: TGTGCCACCAGTGACGGACAGGGAGGCGGTCAGCCCCAGCATTTT. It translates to CATSDGQGGGQPQHF.

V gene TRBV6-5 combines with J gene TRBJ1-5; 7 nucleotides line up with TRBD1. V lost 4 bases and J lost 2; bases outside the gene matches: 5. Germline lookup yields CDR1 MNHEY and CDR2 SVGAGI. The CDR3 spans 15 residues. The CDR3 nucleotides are TGTGCCAGCAGTTCCAGGGGGATGGGCAATCAGCCCCAGCATTTT. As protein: CASSSRGMGNQPQHF.

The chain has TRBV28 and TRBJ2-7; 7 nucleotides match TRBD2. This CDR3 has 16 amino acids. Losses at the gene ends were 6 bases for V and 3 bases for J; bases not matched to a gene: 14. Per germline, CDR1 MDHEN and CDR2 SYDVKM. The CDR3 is CASRNPRGGGIYEQYF. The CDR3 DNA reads TGTGCCAGCAGAAATCCTCGTGGGGGGGGGATCTACGAGCAGTACTTC.

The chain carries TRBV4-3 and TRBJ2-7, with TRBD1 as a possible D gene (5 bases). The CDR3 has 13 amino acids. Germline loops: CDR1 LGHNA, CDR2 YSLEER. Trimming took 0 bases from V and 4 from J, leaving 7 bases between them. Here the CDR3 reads CASSQDQGYEQYF. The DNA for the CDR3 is TGCGCCAGCAGCCAAGATCAGGGTTACGAGCAGTACTTC.

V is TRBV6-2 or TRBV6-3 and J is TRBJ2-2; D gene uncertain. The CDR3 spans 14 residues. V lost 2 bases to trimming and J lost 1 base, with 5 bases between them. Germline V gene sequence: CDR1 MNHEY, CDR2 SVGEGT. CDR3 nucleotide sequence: TGTGCCAGCAGTTACCTAATGAACACCGGGGAGCTGTTTTTT. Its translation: CASSYLMNTGELFF.

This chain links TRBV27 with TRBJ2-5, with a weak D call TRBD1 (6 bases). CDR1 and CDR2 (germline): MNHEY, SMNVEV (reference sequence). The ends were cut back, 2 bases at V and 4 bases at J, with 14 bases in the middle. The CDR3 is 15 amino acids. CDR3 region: CASSLTPGESETQYF. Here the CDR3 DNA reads TGTGCCAGCAGTTTAACCCCAGGGGAGTCAGAGACCCAGTACTTC.

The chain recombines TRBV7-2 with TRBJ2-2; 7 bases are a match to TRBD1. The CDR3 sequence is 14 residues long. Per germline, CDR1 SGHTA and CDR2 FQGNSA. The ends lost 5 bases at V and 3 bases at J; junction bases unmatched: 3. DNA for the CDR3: TGTGCCAGCAGCCATGGGACAGACACCGGGGAGCTGTTTTTT. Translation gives CASSHGTDTGELFF. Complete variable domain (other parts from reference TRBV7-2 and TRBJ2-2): GAGVSQSPSNKVTEKGKDVELRCDPISGHTALYWYRQSLGQGLEFLIYFQGNSAPDKSGLPSDRFSAERTGGSVSTLTIQRTQQEDSAVYLCASSHGTDTGELFFGEGSRLTVL.

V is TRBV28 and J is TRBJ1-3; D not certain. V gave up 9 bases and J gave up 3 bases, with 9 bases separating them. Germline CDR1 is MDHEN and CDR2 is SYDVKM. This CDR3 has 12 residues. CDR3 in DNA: TGTGCCAGTCTGGGAGGTGGAAACACCATATATTTT. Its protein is CASLGGGNTIYF.

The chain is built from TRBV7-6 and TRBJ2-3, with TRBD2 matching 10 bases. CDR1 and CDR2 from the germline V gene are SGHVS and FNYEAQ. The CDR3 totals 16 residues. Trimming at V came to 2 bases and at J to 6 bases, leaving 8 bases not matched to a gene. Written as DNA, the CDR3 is TGTGCCAGCAGCTTATTGCCTAGCGGGAGCTACGATACGCAGTATTTT. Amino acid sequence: CASSLLPSGSYDTQYF.

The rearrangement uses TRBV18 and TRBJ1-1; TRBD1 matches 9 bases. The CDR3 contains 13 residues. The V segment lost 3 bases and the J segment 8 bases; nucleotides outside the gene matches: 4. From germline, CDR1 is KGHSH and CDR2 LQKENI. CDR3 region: CASSPWTGEEAFF. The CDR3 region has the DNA TGTGCCAGCTCACCTTGGACAGGGGAAGAAGCTTTCTTT.

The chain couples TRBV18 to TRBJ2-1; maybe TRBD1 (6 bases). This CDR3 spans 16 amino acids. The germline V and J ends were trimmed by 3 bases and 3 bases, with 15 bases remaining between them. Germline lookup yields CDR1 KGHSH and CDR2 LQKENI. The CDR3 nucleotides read TGTGCCAGCTCACCGCTACAGGGAGCAAGCTACAATGAGCAGTTCTTC. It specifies CASSPLQGASYNEQFF.

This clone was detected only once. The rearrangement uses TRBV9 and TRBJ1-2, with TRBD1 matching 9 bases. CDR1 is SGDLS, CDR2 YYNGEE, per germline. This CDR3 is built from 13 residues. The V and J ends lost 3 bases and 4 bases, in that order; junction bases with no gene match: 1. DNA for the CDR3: TGTGCCAGCAGCGGGGGACAGGGCTATGGCTACACCTTC. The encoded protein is CASSGGQGYGYTF.

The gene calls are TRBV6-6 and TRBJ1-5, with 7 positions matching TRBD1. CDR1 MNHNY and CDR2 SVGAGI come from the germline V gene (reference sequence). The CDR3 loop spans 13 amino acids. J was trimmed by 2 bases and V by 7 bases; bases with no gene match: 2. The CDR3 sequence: CASIGQGNQPQHF. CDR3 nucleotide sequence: TGTGCCAGCATCGGACAGGGCAATCAGCCCCAGCATTTT.

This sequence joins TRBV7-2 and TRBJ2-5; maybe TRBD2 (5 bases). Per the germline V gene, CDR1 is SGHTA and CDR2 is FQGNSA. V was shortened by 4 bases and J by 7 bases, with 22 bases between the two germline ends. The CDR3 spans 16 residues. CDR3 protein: CASSSGGGLAFGTQYF. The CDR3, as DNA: TGTGCCAGCAGCTCCGGAGGAGGACTCGCTTTTGGGACCCAGTACTTC.

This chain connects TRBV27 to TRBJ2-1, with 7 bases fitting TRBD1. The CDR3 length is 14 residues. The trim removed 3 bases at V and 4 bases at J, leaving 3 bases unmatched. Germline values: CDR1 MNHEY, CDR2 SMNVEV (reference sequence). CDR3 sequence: CASSLARGYNEQFF. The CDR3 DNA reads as TGTGCCAGCAGTTTGGCCAGGGGGTACAATGAGCAGTTCTTC.

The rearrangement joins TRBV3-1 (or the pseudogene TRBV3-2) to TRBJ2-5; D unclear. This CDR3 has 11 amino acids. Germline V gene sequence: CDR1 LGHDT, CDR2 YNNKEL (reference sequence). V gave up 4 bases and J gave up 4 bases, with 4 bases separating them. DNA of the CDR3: TGTGCCAGCAGCCTCTCAGAGACCCAGTACTTC. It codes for CASSLSETQYF.

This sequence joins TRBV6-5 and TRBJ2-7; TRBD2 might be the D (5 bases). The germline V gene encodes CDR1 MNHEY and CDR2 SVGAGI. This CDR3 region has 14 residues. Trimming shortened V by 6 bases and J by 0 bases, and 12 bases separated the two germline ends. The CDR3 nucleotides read TGTGCCAGCAGGAACCCCCTAGCCTCCTACGAGCAGTACTTC. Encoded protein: CASRNPLASYEQYF.

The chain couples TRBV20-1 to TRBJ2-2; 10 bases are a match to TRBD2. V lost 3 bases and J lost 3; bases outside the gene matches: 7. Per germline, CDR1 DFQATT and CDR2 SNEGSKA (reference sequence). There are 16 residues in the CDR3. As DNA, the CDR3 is TGCAGTGCTAGTAAGAGCGGGAGGGCGGACACCGGGGAGCTGTTTTTT. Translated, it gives CSASKSGRADTGELFF.